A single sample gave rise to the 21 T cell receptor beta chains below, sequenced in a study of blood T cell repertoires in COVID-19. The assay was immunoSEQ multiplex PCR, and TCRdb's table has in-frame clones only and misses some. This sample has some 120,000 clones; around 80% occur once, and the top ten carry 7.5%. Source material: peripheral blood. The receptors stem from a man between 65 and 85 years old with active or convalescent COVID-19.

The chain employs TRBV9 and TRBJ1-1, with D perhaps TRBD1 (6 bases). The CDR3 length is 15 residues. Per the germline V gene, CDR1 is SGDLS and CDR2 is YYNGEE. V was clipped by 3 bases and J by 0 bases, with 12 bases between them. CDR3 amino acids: CASSAPGTLNTEAFF. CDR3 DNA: TGTGCCAGCAGCGCCCCCGGGACACTGAACACTGAAGCTTTCTTT.

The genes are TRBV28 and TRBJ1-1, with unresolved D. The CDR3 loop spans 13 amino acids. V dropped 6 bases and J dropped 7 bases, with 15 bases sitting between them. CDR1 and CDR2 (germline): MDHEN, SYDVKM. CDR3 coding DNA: TGTGCCAGCAGCTTAAGCCCTGACATTGAAGCTTTCTTT. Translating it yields CASSLSPDIEAFF. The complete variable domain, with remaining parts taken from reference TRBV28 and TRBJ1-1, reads DVKVTQSSRYLVKRTGEKVFLECVQDMDHENMFWYRQDPGLGLRLIYFSYDVKMKEKGDIPEGYSVSREKKERFSLILESASTNQTSMYLCASSLSPDIEAFFGQGTRLTVV.

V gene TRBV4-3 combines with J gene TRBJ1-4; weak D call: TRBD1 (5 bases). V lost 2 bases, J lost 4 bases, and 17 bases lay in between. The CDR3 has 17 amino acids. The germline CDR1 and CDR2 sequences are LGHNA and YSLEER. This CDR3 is CASSQRERGQGNEKLFF. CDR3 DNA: TGCGCCAGCAGCCAACGGGAGCGCGGCCAGGGTAATGAAAAACTGTTTTTT.

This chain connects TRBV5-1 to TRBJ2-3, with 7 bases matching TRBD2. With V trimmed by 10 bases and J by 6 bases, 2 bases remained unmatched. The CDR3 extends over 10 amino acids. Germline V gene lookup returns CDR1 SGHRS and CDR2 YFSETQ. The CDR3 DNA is TGCGCCCCCGGGGGGGATACGCAGTATTTT. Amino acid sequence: CAPGGDTQYF.

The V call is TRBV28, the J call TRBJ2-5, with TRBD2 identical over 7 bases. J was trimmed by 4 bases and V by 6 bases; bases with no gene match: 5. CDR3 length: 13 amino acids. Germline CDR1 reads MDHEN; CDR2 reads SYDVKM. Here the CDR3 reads CASSQLARETQYF. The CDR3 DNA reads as TGTGCCAGCAGCCAACTAGCGCGAGAGACCCAGTACTTC.

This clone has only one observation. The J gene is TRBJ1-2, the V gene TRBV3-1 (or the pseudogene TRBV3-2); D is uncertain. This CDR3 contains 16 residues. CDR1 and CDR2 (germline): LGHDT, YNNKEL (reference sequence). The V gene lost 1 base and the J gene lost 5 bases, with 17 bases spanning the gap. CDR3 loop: CASSQVWSTPTYGYTF. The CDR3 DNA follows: TGTGCCAGCAGCCAAGTTTGGTCGACTCCAACTTATGGCTACACCTTC.

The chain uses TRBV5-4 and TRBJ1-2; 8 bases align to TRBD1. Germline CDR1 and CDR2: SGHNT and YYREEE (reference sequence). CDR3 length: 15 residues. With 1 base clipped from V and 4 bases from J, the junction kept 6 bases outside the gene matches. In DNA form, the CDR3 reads TGTGCCAGCAGCTTGCGGACAGGGAAGGGCTATGGCTACACCTTC. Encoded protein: CASSLRTGKGYGYTF.

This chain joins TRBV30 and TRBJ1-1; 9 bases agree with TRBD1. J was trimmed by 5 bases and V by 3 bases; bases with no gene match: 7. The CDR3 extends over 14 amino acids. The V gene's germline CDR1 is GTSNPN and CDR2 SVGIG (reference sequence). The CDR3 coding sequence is TGTGCCTGGAGCCGGGACAGGGTAGATACTGAAGCTTTCTTT. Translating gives CAWSRDRVDTEAFF.

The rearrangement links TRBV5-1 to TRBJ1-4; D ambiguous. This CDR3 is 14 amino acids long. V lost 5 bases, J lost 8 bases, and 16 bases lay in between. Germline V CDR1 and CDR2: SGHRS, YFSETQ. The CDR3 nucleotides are TGCGCCAGCAGGCTAGCAGGACGGCGGGAAAAACTGTTTTTT. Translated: CASRLAGRREKLFF.

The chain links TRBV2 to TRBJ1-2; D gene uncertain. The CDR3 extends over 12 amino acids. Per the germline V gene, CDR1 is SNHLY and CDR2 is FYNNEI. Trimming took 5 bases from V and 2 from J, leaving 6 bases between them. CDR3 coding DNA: TGTGCCAGCAGTTCGGAGAACTATGGCTACACCTTC. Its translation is CASSSENYGYTF.

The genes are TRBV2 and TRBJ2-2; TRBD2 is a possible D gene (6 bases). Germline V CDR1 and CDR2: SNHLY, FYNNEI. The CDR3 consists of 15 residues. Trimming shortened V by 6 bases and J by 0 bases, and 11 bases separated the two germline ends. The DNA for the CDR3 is TGTGCCAGCAGGACCGGGACTGCGAACACCGGGGAGCTGTTTTTT. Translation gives CASRTGTANTGELFF.

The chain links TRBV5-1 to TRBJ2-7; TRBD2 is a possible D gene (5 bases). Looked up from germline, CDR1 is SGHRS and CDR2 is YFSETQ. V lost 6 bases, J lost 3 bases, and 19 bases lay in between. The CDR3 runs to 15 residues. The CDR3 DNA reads TGCGCCAGCACCCCGGGTGAGGTCGGGATCTACGAGCAGTACTTC. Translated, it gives CASTPGEVGIYEQYF.

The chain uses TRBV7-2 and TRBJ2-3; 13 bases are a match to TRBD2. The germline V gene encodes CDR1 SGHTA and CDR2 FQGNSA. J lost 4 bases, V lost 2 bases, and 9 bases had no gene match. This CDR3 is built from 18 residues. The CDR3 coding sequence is TGTGCCAGCAGCTTAATACCGGGACTAGCGGGAACAGCAGATACGCAGTATTTT. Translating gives CASSLIPGLAGTADTQYF.

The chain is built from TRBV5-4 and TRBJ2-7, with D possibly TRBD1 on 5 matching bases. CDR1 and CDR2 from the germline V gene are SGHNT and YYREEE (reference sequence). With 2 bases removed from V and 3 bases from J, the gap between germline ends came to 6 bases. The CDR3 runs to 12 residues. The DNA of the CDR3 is TGTGCCAGCAGCTTTGACAGCTACGAGCAGTACTTC. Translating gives CASSFDSYEQYF.

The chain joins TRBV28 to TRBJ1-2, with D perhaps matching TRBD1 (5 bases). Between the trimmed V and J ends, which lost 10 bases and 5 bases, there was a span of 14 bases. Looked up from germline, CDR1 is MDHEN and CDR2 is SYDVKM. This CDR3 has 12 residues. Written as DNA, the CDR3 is TGTGCCACCGGGGGGTCTGGATATGGCTACACCTTC. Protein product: CATGGSGYGYTF.

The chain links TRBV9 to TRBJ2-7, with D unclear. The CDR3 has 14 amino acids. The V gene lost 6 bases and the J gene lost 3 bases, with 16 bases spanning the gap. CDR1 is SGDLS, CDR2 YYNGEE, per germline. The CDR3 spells CASTPTQNRYEQYF. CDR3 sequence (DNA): TGTGCCAGCACCCCAACACAGAACCGCTACGAGCAGTACTTC.

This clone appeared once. CDR3 coding DNA: TGTGCCAGCAGCTTCGGCTCGGGCACTGAAGCTTTCTTT. Translation: CASSFGSGTEAFF. This chain joins TRBV7-9 and TRBJ1-1; no clear D. Germline lookup yields CDR1 SEHNR and CDR2 FQNEAQ (reference sequence). This CDR3 is built from 13 residues. Trimming shortened V by 3 bases and J by 4 bases, and 9 bases separated the two germline ends. The full variable domain, in which reference TRBV7-9 and TRBJ1-1 provide the parts outside the CDR3, is DTGVSQNPRHKITKRGQNVTFRCDPISEHNRLYWYRQTLGQGPEFLTYFQNEAQLEKSRLLSDRFSAERPKGSFSTLEIQRTEQGDSAMYLCASSFGSGTEAFFGQGTRLTVV.

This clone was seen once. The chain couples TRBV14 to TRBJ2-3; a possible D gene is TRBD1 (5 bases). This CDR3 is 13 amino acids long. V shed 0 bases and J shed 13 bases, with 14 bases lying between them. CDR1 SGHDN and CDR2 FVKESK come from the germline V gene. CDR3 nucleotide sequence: TGTGCCAGCAGCCAAGATCAAGCAGGGCCGAAGTATTTT. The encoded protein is CASSQDQAGPKYF.

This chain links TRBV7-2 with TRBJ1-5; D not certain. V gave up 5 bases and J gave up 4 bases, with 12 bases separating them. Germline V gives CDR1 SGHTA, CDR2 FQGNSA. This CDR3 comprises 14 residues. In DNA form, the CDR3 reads TGTGCCAGCAGCCCGGGATACGGGAATCAGCCCCAGCATTTT. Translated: CASSPGYGNQPQHF. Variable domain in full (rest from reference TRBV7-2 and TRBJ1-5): GAGVSQSPSNKVTEKGKDVELRCDPISGHTALYWYRQSLGQGLEFLIYFQGNSAPDKSGLPSDRFSAERTGGSVSTLTIQRTQQEDSAVYLCASSPGYGNQPQHFGDGTRLSIL.

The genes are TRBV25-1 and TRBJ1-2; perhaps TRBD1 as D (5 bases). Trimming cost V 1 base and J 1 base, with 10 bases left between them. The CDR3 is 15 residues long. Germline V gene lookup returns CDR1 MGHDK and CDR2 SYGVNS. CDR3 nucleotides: TGTGCCAGCAGTGAATCGGGGACTGTTAACTATGGCTACACCTTC. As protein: CASSESGTVNYGYTF.

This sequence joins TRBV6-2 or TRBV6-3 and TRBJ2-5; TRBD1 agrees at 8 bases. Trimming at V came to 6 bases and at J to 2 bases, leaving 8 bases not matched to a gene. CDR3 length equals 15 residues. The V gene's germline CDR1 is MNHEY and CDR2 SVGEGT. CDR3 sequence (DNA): TGTGCCAGCAGCACCCAGGGGGCGGGACAAGAGACCCAGTACTTC. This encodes CASSTQGAGQETQYF.